Included here is one T cell receptor beta chain sequence, with context. The target antigen is unknown. The PCR ran on 60 Vbeta and 13 Jbeta primers. Clones were read by immunoSEQ multiplex PCR, and TCRdb kept only the in-frame ones, dropping some. Here the sample spans roughly 200,000 clones, 70% to 80% being singletons. The data stem from a study of cytomegalovirus exposure and HLA in healthy donors. Study context: Findings of an earlier analysis included around 120 million unique TCR beta sequences from roughly 190 million T cells. The study, taken as a whole, reports: Cytomegalovirus-associated TCR beta chains were listed, numbering 164. Highly shared sequence variants in one cluster were likely a sequencing artifact. Trimming of TCR beta V- and J-genes showed a link, identified in a later analysis, to a missense DCLRE1C variant.

The sequencing input was PBMCs. The clonotype originates from a woman aged 25 to 39 in good health and CMV-seropositive.

The CDR3 loop is CASSQVLGPGSFYYEQYF. The CDR3 nucleotides are TGTGCCAGCAGCCAAGTCCTTGGTCCAGGCAGTTTCTACTACGAGCAGTACTTC. This chain uses TRBV4-2 with TRBJ2-7; the D is unclear. The germline V gene has CDR1 LGHNA and CDR2 YNFKEQ. CDR3 size: 18 residues. Trimming took off 1 base at V and 3 bases at J, with 22 bases between the two ends.